Presented here are 31 T cell receptor beta chains from one specimen sequenced in a study of breast tumors, draining lymph nodes, adjacent tissues. TCRdb reprocessed the multiplex PCR reads with MiXCR, giving one entry per CDR3 protein. The table shows 200,000 to 250,000 distinct CDR3 sequences, with around 35% occurring only once. Axillary draining lymph nodes of breast cancer patients supplied the node samples. Sequencing was done on a sample of axillary lymph node tissue. The receptors come from a female donor with breast cancer. Some clones in this sample may be carry-over from other donors' samples.

The sample holds many counts of this clonotype. J is TRBJ2-7 and V is TRBV3-1, with D perhaps matching TRBD2 (6 bases). Germline-derived CDR1 and CDR2 are LGHDT and YNNKEL (reference sequence). V was trimmed by 2 bases and J by 6 bases, leaving 11 bases between them. The CDR3 covers 13 residues. CDR3 sequence reads: CASSQSGGAEQYF. The CDR3 DNA sequence: TGTGCCAGCAGCCAATCAGGAGGGGCCGAGCAGTACTTC.

The chain couples TRBV5-1 to TRBJ2-3; 14 bases are shared with TRBD2. This CDR3 has 16 residues. The germline CDR1 and CDR2 sequences are SGHRS and YFSETQ. Losses at the gene ends were 5 bases for V and 3 bases for J; bases not matched to a gene: 5. CDR3 in amino acids: CASRTGLAGVTDTQYF. CDR3 nucleotide sequence: TGCGCCAGCAGGACGGGACTAGCGGGGGTGACAGATACGCAGTATTTT.

A remark on this clonotype: A read error is possible here, since a much larger clone lies one base away. The V gene is TRBV11-3, the J gene TRBJ2-3; D might be TRBD1 (5 bases). The CDR3 extends over 14 amino acids. Germline V gene lookup returns CDR1 SGHNT and CDR2 YENEEA. CDR3 sequence (DNA): TGTGCCGGCAGCTCCGAGTATCAGGGAGATACGCAGTATTTT. Amino acids: CAGSSEYQGDTQYF. The complete variable domain, with remaining parts taken from reference TRBV11-3 and TRBJ2-3, reads EAGVVQSPRYKIIEKKQPVAFWCNPISGHNTLYWYLQNLGQGPELLIRYENEEAVDDSQLPKDRFSAERLKGVDSTLKIQPAELGDSAVYLCAGSSEYQGDTQYFGPGTRLTVL.

The V and J genes are TRBV7-3 and TRBJ1-3; D unresolved. This CDR3 contains 13 residues. V dropped 6 bases and J dropped 2 bases, with 8 bases sitting between them. Germline values: CDR1 SGHTA, CDR2 FQGTGA. The CDR3 nucleotides read TGTGCCAGCAGTTTACAGCCTGGAAACACCATATATTTT. It codes for CASSLQPGNTIYF. The whole variable domain, filled in from reference TRBV7-3 and TRBJ1-3, reads GAGVSQTPSNKVTEKGKYVELRCDPISGHTALYWYRQSLGQGPEFLIYFQGTGAADDSGLPNDRFFAVRPEGSVSTLKIQRTERGDSAVYLCASSLQPGNTIYFGEGSWLTVV.

V and J are TRBV24-1 and TRBJ1-4; a weak D match, TRBD1 (6 bases). The V and J ends lost 4 bases and 3 bases respectively, with 17 bases between them. Germline V gene lookup returns CDR1 KGHDR and CDR2 SFDVKD. The CDR3 has 17 amino acids. The CDR3 DNA reads TGTGCCACCAGTGACCCGTTAACAGGGTGGGCTAATGAAAAACTGTTTTTT. Protein sequence: CATSDPLTGWANEKLFF.

This clonotype came up many times. The genes are TRBV24-1 and TRBJ2-1, with D perhaps matching TRBD2 (5 bases). Trimming removed 5 bases from V and 4 bases from J, with 14 bases in between. The CDR3 totals 15 residues. The germline CDR1 and CDR2 sequences are KGHDR and SFDVKD. As DNA, the CDR3 is TGTGCCACCAGTGCCGCGCGAGGGCGGTACAATGAGCAGTTCTTC. Protein product: CATSAARGRYNEQFF.

This clonotype was seen at least ten times. This rearrangement joins TRBV2 to TRBJ2-2; weak D call: TRBD1 (5 bases). This CDR3 region has 16 residues. From germline, CDR1 is SNHLY and CDR2 FYNNEI. V was clipped by 4 bases and J by 1 base, with 13 bases between them. Here the CDR3 reads CASSVGPGMNTGELFF. CDR3 sequence (DNA): TGTGCCAGCAGTGTCGGGCCAGGGATGAACACCGGGGAGCTGTTTTTT.

J is TRBJ2-1 and V is TRBV6-7, with D hard to call. TRBV6-7 is an ORF for which the function is uncertain. This CDR3 has 16 amino acids. The ends were cut back, 0 bases at V and 2 bases at J, with 11 bases in the middle. Here the CDR3 reads CASSYSAWRTYNEQFF. The CDR3 coding sequence is TGTGCCAGCAGTTACTCAGCCTGGCGAACCTACAATGAGCAGTTCTTC.

In its sample, this clonotype was seen many times. The V gene is TRBV12-3 or TRBV12-4, the J gene TRBJ2-2; the D call may be TRBD1 or TRBD2 (6 bases each). This CDR3 region has 14 residues. V shed 3 bases and J shed 6 bases, with 11 bases lying between them. CDR3 protein: CASSFPGEAGELFF. The CDR3 coding sequence is TGTGCCAGCAGTTTCCCAGGGGAGGCCGGGGAGCTGTTTTTT.

About this clonotype: Sequence at one end of the junction differs from germline and may be a read error. CDR3 protein: CAASETGDQETQYF. The DNA for the CDR3 is TGCGCCGCCAGTGAAACAGGGGACCAAGAGACCCAGTACTTC. The rearrangement links TRBV24-1 to TRBJ2-5; 7 bases are a match to TRBD1. The CDR3 loop spans 14 amino acids. CDR1 is KGHDR and CDR2 is SFDVKD in the germline V gene.

This clonotype was detected many times. The chain couples TRBV5-5 to TRBJ1-5, with D tentatively TRBD1 (5 bases). CDR1 is SGHKS and CDR2 is YYEKEE in the germline V gene (reference sequence). The CDR3 contains 13 residues. The germline V and J ends were trimmed by 0 bases and 15 bases, with 16 bases remaining between them. The CDR3, as DNA: TGTGCCAGCAGCTTGGCTGACTCGCAGGGACTGCATTTT. It translates to CASSLADSQGLHF.

This clonotype showed up many times. This chain links TRBV9 with TRBJ2-1; D is possibly TRBD2 (5 bases). V gave up 7 bases and J gave up 3 bases, with 14 bases separating them. The CDR3 has 14 residues. CDR1 and CDR2 from the germline V gene are SGDLS and YYNGEE. Here the CDR3 DNA reads TGTGCCAGCGCTGAGGGTGGAAACTACAATGAGCAGTTCTTC. Translated, it gives CASAEGGNYNEQFF. The whole variable domain, remainder taken from reference TRBV9 and TRBJ2-1, is DSGVTQTPKHLITATGQRVTLRCSPRSGDLSVYWYQQSLDQGLQFLIQYYNGEERAKGNILERFSAQQFPDLHSELNLSSLELGDSALYFCASAEGGNYNEQFFGPGTRLTVL.

The V gene is TRBV29-1, the J gene TRBJ1-3, with D perhaps TRBD1 (5 bases). This CDR3 is built from 14 residues. Germline lookup yields CDR1 SQVTM and CDR2 ANQGSEA. V was shortened by 7 bases and J by 7 bases, with 20 bases between the two germline ends. CDR3 in DNA: TGCAGCGCTACGACTAGCGGGGCTCGTAACACCATATATTTT. This encodes CSATTSGARNTIYF.

Only one count was recorded for this clonotype. It may be a read error: a sequence one base away is much more abundant. The CDR3 is CASSKHGTGGTSNQPQHF. As DNA, the CDR3 is TGTGCCAGCAGTAAACACGGGACAGGGGGGACTAGCAATCAGCCCCAGCATTTT. The genes are TRBV12-3 or TRBV12-4 and TRBJ1-5, with 11 bases aligning to TRBD1. The trim removed 5 bases at V and 0 bases at J, leaving 9 bases unmatched. CDR3 size: 18 residues.

The V and J genes are TRBV5-1 and TRBJ2-2, with a possible D match to TRBD1 (6 bases). Germline V lookup: CDR1 SGHRS, CDR2 YFSETQ. Trimming left V 3 bases short and J 7 bases short, with 10 bases between. The CDR3 runs to 13 residues. In DNA form, the CDR3 reads TGCGCCAGCAGCTCGCAGGGGAACGGGGAGCTGTTTTTT. It translates to CASSSQGNGELFF.

Note on this clonotype: Germline and junction disagree at one end, which may indicate a read error. This chain links TRBV19 with TRBJ2-1; 8 positions agree with TRBD2. CDR3 length equals 16 residues. CDR1 is LNHDA, CDR2 SQIVND, per germline (reference sequence). CDR3: CASSMPGGVSYNERSF. CDR3 bases: TGTGCCAGTAGTATGCCGGGGGGGGTATCCTACAATGAGCGGTCCTTC.

This clonotype was observed many times. The CDR3 here is CASSISSQSTDTQYF. The CDR3 nucleotides are TGTGCCAGTAGTATCTCTAGCCAAAGCACAGATACGCAGTATTTT. This chain connects TRBV19 to TRBJ2-3, with D possibly matching TRBD2 (5 bases). Per germline, CDR1 LNHDA and CDR2 SQIVND (reference sequence). The V end was cut by 3 bases, the J end by 0 bases, with 10 bases between. The CDR3 consists of 15 residues.

In nucleotides, the CDR3 is TGTGCTAGTGGTTTCGTACGGGGGGGCAGCTCCTACAATGAGCAGTTCTTC. Its translation: CASGFVRGGSSYNEQFF. V is TRBV12-5 and J is TRBJ2-1; 8 bases match TRBD2. V was clipped by 3 bases and J by 0 bases; unmatched bases: 7. Germline V lookup: CDR1 LGHNT, CDR2 FRNRAP. This CDR3 is built from 17 residues.

This clonotype was seen only once. This sequence joins TRBV7-2 and TRBJ1-6, with 8 bases aligning to TRBD1. V dropped 5 bases and J dropped 3; count of bases not matched to a gene: 9. Germline V CDR1 and CDR2: SGHTA, FQGNSA. The CDR3 is 17 residues long. Here the CDR3 reads CASSPRQGLGYNSPLHF. The CDR3 DNA is TGTGCCAGCAGCCCACGACAGGGGCTGGGCTATAATTCACCCCTCCACTTT.

This clonotype has ten or more counts. The genes are TRBV5-6 and TRBJ2-6; no clear D. There are 14 residues in the CDR3. V was clipped by 5 bases and J by 0 bases, with 6 bases between them. Germline loops: CDR1 SGHDT, CDR2 YYEEEE. CDR3 sequence reads: CASSPSSGANVLTF. The CDR3 DNA follows: TGTGCCAGCAGTCCAAGCTCTGGGGCCAACGTCCTGACTTTC.

V and J are TRBV7-3 and TRBJ2-2; tentative D call: TRBD2 (5 bases). Between the trimmed V and J ends, which lost 2 bases and 6 bases, there was a span of 10 bases. The length of the CDR3 is 14 residues. Germline-derived CDR1 and CDR2 are SGHTA and FQGTGA. As DNA, the CDR3 is TGTGCCAGCAGCTTATTTAGCGCTGCCGGGGAGCTGTTTTTT. Translation gives CASSLFSAAGELFF. Looking up the rest from reference TRBV7-3 and TRBJ2-2 gives the full variable domain: GAGVSQTPSNKVTEKGKYVELRCDPISGHTALYWYRQSLGQGPEFLIYFQGTGAADDSGLPNDRFFAVRPEGSVSTLKIQRTERGDSAVYLCASSLFSAAGELFFGEGSRLTVL.

This clonotype was counted a few times. This chain links TRBV28 with TRBJ1-2; D ambiguous. The germline V gene has CDR1 MDHEN and CDR2 SYDVKM. The CDR3 is made up of 13 amino acids. Deletions cut 2 bases from V and 4 bases from J, with 8 bases between. The DNA of the CDR3 is TGTGCCAGCAGTTTAACGTCAGTCTATGGCTACACCTTC. Translated, it gives CASSLTSVYGYTF.

The rearrangement links TRBV29-1 to TRBJ1-2; 7 positions agree with TRBD1. CDR3 length: 15 residues. Germline CDR1 reads SQVTM; CDR2 reads ANQGSEA. Germline trimming cut 6 bases from V and 4 bases from J; bases unmatched to any gene: 14. The CDR3 sequence: CSVTTDRAACYGYTF. Written as DNA, the CDR3 is TGCAGCGTCACAACCGACAGGGCTGCGTGCTATGGCTACACCTTC.

In this sample, this clonotype turned up many times. The J gene is TRBJ1-2, the V gene TRBV18; D uncertain. The CDR3 loop spans 13 amino acids. The V and J ends lost 6 bases and 6 bases respectively, with 14 bases between them. Germline CDR1 KGHSH, CDR2 LQKENI. The CDR3 loop is CASSQIQLDGYTF. CDR3 in DNA: TGTGCCAGCTCCCAAATACAACTCGATGGCTACACCTTC.

The V and J genes are TRBV20-1 and TRBJ1-2; 7 bases agree with TRBD1. With V trimmed by 1 base and J by 12 bases, 11 bases remained unmatched. Germline V CDR1 and CDR2: DFQATT, SNEGSKA (reference sequence). The CDR3 runs 13 residues. The DNA for the CDR3 is TGCAGTGCTAGAGGGACAGGAACCTCTGGAAACACCTTC. This encodes CSARGTGTSGNTF.

V usage is TRBV28 and J usage is TRBJ2-7, with TRBD2 as a possible D gene (6 bases). Trimming took 6 bases from V and 3 from J, leaving 12 bases between them. CDR3 length: 13 amino acids. Germline-derived CDR1 and CDR2 are MDHEN and SYDVKM. In nucleotides, the CDR3 is TGTGCCAGCAGATCCGGGACTCTCTACGAGCAGTACTTC. This sequence encodes CASRSGTLYEQYF.

This clonotype has only a few counts. The chain has TRBV7-3 and TRBJ1-3; a weak D match, TRBD1 (5 bases). The length of the CDR3 is 14 residues. The germline V gene encodes CDR1 SGHTA and CDR2 FQGTGA. V lost 6 bases, J lost 4 bases, and 13 bases lay in between. The CDR3 sequence: CASSLTAQGNTIYF. The CDR3, as DNA: TGTGCCAGCAGTTTGACAGCACAGGGAAACACCATATATTTT.

The J gene is TRBJ2-2, the V gene TRBV20-1; D remains unclear. Germline CDR1 reads DFQATT; CDR2 reads SNEGSKA (reference sequence). The germline V and J ends were trimmed by 4 bases and 5 bases, with 17 bases remaining between them. CDR3 length: 15 amino acids. The CDR3: CSATPRNQLTGELFF. The CDR3 region has the DNA TGCAGTGCTACTCCAAGAAATCAGCTTACCGGGGAGCTGTTTTTT.

This clonotype was detected many times. The CDR3 coding sequence is TGCAGCGTGGGGGGATTACCGGGGGGTAGCTCCTACAATGAGCAGTTCTTC. Translation gives CSVGGLPGGSSYNEQFF. V gene TRBV29-1 combines with J gene TRBJ2-1; 7 bases line up with TRBD2. The CDR3 is 17 amino acids. V lost 6 bases and J lost 0; bases outside the gene matches: 14. Germline V gene lookup returns CDR1 SQVTM and CDR2 ANQGSEA.

Turning to this clonotype: A junction boundary mismatches the germline segment, possibly from a read error. The V gene is TRBV25-1, the J gene TRBJ2-2, with TRBD1 identical over 9 bases. Germline assignment: CDR1 MGHDK and CDR2 SYGVNS. The CDR3 runs 13 residues. The CDR3 loop reads CTSSRQGAGELFF. DNA for the CDR3: TGTACCAGCAGCCGACAGGGGGCCGGGGAGCTGTTTTTT.

As regards this clonotype: A junction end diverges from the germline sequence, so it may reflect a read error. This chain connects TRBV6-6 to TRBJ2-1; the D gene could be TRBD1 or TRBD2 (5 bases each). Germline CDR1 reads MNHNY; CDR2 reads SVGAGI (reference sequence). The CDR3 contains 16 residues. The CDR3 nucleotides are TGTGCCAGCAGTCACTCTTCAGGGAGCTCCTACAATGAGCAGTTCTTC. Amino acids: CASSHSSGSSYNEQFF.